These T cell receptor beta chains were read from a single sample in a study of blood T cell repertoires in COVID-19. The method was immunoSEQ multiplex PCR; TCRdb's version includes in-frame clones alone and lacks a portion of them. This table holds about 170,000 clones, approximately 85% found once. Sequencing was carried out using peripheral blood. All receptors derive from a man aged 60 to 75 who had recovered from COVID-19. CDR3s include the opening cysteine and the closing phenylalanine or tryptophan. D genes are given only for firm matches. Clone size is shown for a subset of rows, as once, few, many or a class of expanded clone.

cdr3_nt	cdr3_aa	v_call	j_call	clone_size	d_call
TGCAGTGCTCCTATTAAGAAGACCCAGTACTTC	CSAPIKKTQYF	TRBV20-1	TRBJ2-5	NA	NA
TGTGCCAGCGGGTTGCGGAGCACAGATACGCAGTATTTT	CASGLRSTDTQYF	TRBV6-5	TRBJ2-3	NA	NA
TGTGCCAGCTCACCCCCGACAGAGAATCAGCCCCAGCATTTT	CASSPPTENQPQHF	TRBV18	TRBJ1-5	NA	NA
TGTGCCACCAGTGACGCCTCAGGGGGCGTTTATAGCAATCAGCCCCAGCATTTT	CATSDASGGVYSNQPQHF	TRBV24-1	TRBJ1-5	NA	TRBD1
TGTGCCAGCAGTATTGGCGGGGGGGCCTCCTACAATGAGCAGTTCTTC	CASSIGGGASYNEQFF	TRBV5-5	TRBJ2-1	NA	TRBD2
TGTGCCAGTAGTCCTGGGACAGGTTTTGCGTATGGCTACACCTTC	CASSPGTGFAYGYTF	TRBV19	TRBJ1-2	NA	TRBD1
TGTGCCAGCAGCTTAAGCCCAGGGGGTAACAATCAGCCCCAGCATTTT	CASSLSPGGNNQPQHF	TRBV7-2	TRBJ1-5	NA	TRBD1
TGTGCCAGCAGTAGGACTAGCGGGGGAAGGAGTGAGCAGTTCTTC	CASSRTSGGRSEQFF	TRBV6-6	TRBJ2-1	NA	TRBD2
TGTGCCAGCAGTTTATCGTCCGGAAGGGGCGAGCAGTACTTC	CASSLSSGRGEQYF	TRBV28	TRBJ2-7	few	NA
TGTGCCAGCTCACTTGTCGGGGGGCTCTACAATGAGCAGTTCTTC	CASSLVGGLYNEQFF	TRBV18	TRBJ2-1	NA	NA